The T cell receptor (beta chain) under discussion was sequenced for a study of T cell changes during pregnancy in multiple sclerosis. The table came from immunoSEQ multiplex PCR; TCRdb's copy has only in-frame clones and leaves some out. This table holds fewer than 90,000 clones, roughly 94% found once. V was cut by 4 bases and J by 7 bases, with 15 bases left in between. CDR3 length: 14 amino acids. Germline V gene data show CDR1 as SGDLS and CDR2 as YYNGEE. The sequenced sample was peripheral blood, obtained after pregnancy. The chain is built from TRBV9 and TRBJ1-5; maybe TRBD1 (6 bases). The TCR originated in a female donor in good health, enrolled as a control in a pregnancy study. The CDR3 DNA is TGTGCCAGCAGCCGGGAGGGGGTAGGGCAGCCCCAGCATTTT. This gives the protein CASSREGVGQPQHF.